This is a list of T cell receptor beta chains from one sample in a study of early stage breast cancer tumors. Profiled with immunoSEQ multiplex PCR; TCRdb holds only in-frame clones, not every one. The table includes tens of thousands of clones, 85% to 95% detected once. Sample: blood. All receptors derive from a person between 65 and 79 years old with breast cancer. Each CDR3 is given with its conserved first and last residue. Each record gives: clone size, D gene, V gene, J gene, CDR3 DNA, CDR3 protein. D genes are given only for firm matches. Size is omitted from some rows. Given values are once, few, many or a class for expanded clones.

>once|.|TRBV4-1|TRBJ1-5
TGCGCCAGCAGCCGGGGAGGGGGCAATCAGCCCCAGCATTTT
CASSRGGGNQPQHF
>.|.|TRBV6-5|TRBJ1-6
TGTGCCAGCAGTTACAGGCAGGGAGGCTCACCCCTCCACTTT
CASSYRQGGSPLHF
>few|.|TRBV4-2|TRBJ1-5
TGTGCCAGCAGCCAGAGGGCAGGGGACAATCAGCCCCAGCATTTT
CASSQRAGDNQPQHF
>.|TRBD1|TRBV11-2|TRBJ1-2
TGTGCCAGCAGCCCGACACAGGGGGCTAACTATGGCTACACCTTC
CASSPTQGANYGYTF
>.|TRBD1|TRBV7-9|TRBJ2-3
TGTGCCAGCAGCCTTGAGGGGGCGGGTGTCACAGATACGCAGTATTTT
CASSLEGAGVTDTQYF
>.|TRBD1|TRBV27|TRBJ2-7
TGTGCCAGCAGTTCCCGGGACAGCCTTTTGGGGCAGTACTTC
CASSSRDSLLGQYF
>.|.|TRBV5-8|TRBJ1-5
TGTGCCAGCAGCTTAGGGGGAAGGAGCAATCAGCCCCAGCATTTT
CASSLGGRSNQPQHF
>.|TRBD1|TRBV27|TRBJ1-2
TGTGCCAGCAGATCGGGACAGGGATACTATGGCTACACCTTC
CASRSGQGYYGYTF
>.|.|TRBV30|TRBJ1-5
TGTGCCTGGAGTGTGGGGGGGGATCAGCCCCAGCATTTT
CAWSVGGDQPQHF
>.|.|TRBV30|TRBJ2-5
TGTGCCTGGAACATCCGGGATATTGGGGAGACCCAGTACTTC
CAWNIRDIGETQYF
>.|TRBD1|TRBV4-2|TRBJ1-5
TGTGCCAGCAGCCAAGGAGAGGACAGGGAGGAACAGCCCCAGCATTTT
CASSQGEDREEQPQHF
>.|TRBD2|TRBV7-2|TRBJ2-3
TGTGCCAGCAGCCCGACCCGGGTAGCGGGGGGTTCAGATACGCAGTATTTT
CASSPTRVAGGSDTQYF
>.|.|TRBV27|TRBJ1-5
TGTGCCAGCAGTTTGAGGTCCCCGGGGTATCAGCCCCAGCATTTT
CASSLRSPGYQPQHF
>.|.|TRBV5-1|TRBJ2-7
TGCGCCAGCAGCGGAGGGAAGGCGGGACCTTACGAGCAGTACTTC
CASSGGKAGPYEQYF
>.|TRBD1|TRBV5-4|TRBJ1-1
TGTGCCAGCAGCTTGGGCCAGGGGGTCAACACTGAAGCTTTCTTT
CASSLGQGVNTEAFF
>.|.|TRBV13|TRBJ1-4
TGTGCCAGCAGCTTCGAAGGGGGATCGGATGAAAAACTGTTTTTT
CASSFEGGSDEKLFF
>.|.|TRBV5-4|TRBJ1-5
TGTGCCAGCAGCTCGGAGGCAGGGGACAATCAGCCCCAGCATTTT
CASSSEAGDNQPQHF
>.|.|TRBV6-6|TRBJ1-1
TGTGCCAGCAGTTCGGCCGGGACTGAGACTGAAGCTTTCTTT
CASSSAGTETEAFF
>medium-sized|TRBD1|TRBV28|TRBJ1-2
TGTGCCAGCATCACTCCGGGGACAGGGGGTTTTAACTATGGCTACACCTTC
CASITPGTGGFNYGYTF
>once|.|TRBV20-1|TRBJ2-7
TGCAGTGGAACCGAGAGCGAGCAGTACTTC
CSGTESEQYF
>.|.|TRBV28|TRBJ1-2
TGTGCCAGCAGTTTAACCCAGATCTATGGCTACACCTTC
CASSLTQIYGYTF
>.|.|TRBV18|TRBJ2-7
TGTGCCAGCTCACCGACGGGGGTATCAGTCGAGCAGTACTTC
CASSPTGVSVEQYF
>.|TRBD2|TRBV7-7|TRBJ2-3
TGTGCTAGCAGCGGGACTGGGTCAGATACGCAGTATTTT
CASSGTGSDTQYF
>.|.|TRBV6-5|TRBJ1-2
TGTGCCAGCCTCAAACGACAGGCAAACTATGGCTACACCTTC
CASLKRQANYGYTF
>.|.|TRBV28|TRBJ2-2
TGTGCCAGTCGGGAGTCAGGCACCGGGGAGCTGTTTTTT
CASRESGTGELFF
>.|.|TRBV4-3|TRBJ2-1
TGCGCCAGCAGCTATGGCGGGGGCATTAATGAGCAGTTCTTC
CASSYGGGINEQFF
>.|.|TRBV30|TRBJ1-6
TGTGCCTGGAGTGGTACAGGGAGCTCCTATAATTCACCCCTCCACTTT
CAWSGTGSSYNSPLHF
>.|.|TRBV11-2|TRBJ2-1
TGTGCCAGCAGCTTAGCGGGGGTCAGCTACAATGAGCAGTTCTTC
CASSLAGVSYNEQFF
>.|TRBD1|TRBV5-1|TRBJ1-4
TGCGCCAGCAGCCAACTACAGGGGGCATTAACGGTGGCTAATGAAAAACTGTTTTTT
CASSQLQGALTVANEKLFF
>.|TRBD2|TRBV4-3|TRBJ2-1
TGCGCCAGCAGCCAGGACGCAATTGGGACTAGCGGGGGTAGCTCCTACAATGAGCAGTTCTTC
CASSQDAIGTSGGSSYNEQFF
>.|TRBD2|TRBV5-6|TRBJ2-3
TGTGCCAGCAGCCGGGGACTAGCGGGGGGAGCCGGGGGGCAGTATTTT
CASSRGLAGGAGGQYF
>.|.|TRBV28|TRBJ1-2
TGTGCCAGCAGTTTAGCTGGGCAGACCTATGGCTACACCTTC
CASSLAGQTYGYTF
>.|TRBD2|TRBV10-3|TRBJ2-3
TGTGCCATCAGGGAGACTAGCGGTGTAGATACGCAGTATTTT
CAIRETSGVDTQYF
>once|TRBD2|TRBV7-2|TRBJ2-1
TGTGCCAGCAGCTTAGTGGTCGGCGGGGGTCGCAATGAGCAGTTCTTC
CASSLVVGGGRNEQFF
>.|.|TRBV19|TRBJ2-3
TGTGCCAGTAGTATGGGGGGACGCACAGATACGCAGTATTTT
CASSMGGRTDTQYF
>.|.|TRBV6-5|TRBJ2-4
TGTGCCAGCAGGGAAACAGGGATAGCCAAAAACATTCAGTACTTC
CASRETGIAKNIQYF
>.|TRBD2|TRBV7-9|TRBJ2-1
TGTGCCAGCAGCCTTAGCGGGAGTTCCTGGAATGAGCAGTTCTTC
CASSLSGSSWNEQFF
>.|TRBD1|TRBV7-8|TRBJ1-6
TGTGCCAGCAGCGTCGAACAGGGGTCCATCTCACCCCTCCACTTT
CASSVEQGSISPLHF
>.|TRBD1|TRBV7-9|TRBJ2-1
TGTGCCAGCAGCGTCGGGACAGCTCGAGAGCAGTTCTTC
CASSVGTAREQFF
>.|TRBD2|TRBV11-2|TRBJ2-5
TGTGCCAGCAGCTTAGTTCAGGGAGGGATTGGAGAGACCCAGTACTTC
CASSLVQGGIGETQYF
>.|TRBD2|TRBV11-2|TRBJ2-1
TGTGCCAGCAGCTTAGATAGCGGGGGGGCGGCTGAGCAGTTCTTC
CASSLDSGGAAEQFF
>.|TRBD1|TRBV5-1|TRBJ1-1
TGCGCCAGCAGCCGACGCCAGGGGGCCGCCGGGACTGAAGCTTTCTTT
CASSRRQGAAGTEAFF
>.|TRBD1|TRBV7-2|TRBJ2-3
TGTGCCAGCAGTATACAGGGGGATCCGAGCACAGATACGCAGTATTTT
CASSIQGDPSTDTQYF
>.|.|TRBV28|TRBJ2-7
TGTGCCAGCAGTTTACCCCAGGGGAAGCTCCACGAGCAGTACTTC
CASSLPQGKLHEQYF
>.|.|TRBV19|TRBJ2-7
TGTGCCAGTAGTATCCGGGAGACCTACGAGCAGTACTTC
CASSIRETYEQYF
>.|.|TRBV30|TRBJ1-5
TGTGCCTGGGGAACAGGGAGGGCTCAGCCCCAGCATTTT
CAWGTGRAQPQHF
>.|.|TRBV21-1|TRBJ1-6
TGTGCCAGCAGCCGACCGGGAGGGGGGCCCACCTATAATTCACCCCTCCACTTT
CASSRPGGGPTYNSPLHF
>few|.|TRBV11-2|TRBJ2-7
TGTGCCAGCAGCCGTAGGACTGATAACGAGCAGTACTTC
CASSRRTDNEQYF
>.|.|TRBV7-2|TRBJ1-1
TGTGCCAGCAGCTTGACAGAGAACACTGAAGCTTTCTTT
CASSLTENTEAFF
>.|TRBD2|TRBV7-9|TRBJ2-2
TGTGCCAGCACCCTCCTATCAGGCGGGGGGAACACCGGGGAGCTGTTTTTT
CASTLLSGGGNTGELFF
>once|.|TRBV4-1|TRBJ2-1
TGCGCCAGCAGCCAGGTAGACAGGAGCTCCTACAATGAGCAGTTCTTC
CASSQVDRSSYNEQFF
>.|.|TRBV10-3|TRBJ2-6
TGTGCCAGCAGAGGGAGGTCTGGGGCCAACGTCCTGACTTTC
CASRGRSGANVLTF
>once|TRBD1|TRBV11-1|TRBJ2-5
TGTGCCAGCAGCCCGCGGACAGGGGGGGAAGAGACCCAGTACTTC
CASSPRTGGEETQYF
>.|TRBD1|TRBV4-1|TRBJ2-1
TGCGCCAGCAGCCCCAGGGTGAGGACAGGGCCGGGAAATGAGCAGTTCTTC
CASSPRVRTGPGNEQFF
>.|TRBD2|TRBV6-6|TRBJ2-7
TGTGCCAGCAGTCAAGGACTAGCGGGAGAGGTGGAGCAGTACTTC
CASSQGLAGEVEQYF
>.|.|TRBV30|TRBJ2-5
TGTGCCTGGAGTGGATCTAGGGGAGGTTTTTGGAAGACCCAGTACTTC
CAWSGSRGGFWKTQYF
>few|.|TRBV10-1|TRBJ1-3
TGCGCCAGCAGTGAAGGAGGGTTTGGAAACACCATATATTTT
CASSEGGFGNTIYF
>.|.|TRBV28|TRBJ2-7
TGTGCCAGCAGTACACCCCTCGGCGGCCCACAAAAGCAGTACTTC
CASSTPLGGPQKQYF
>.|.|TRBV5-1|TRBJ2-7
TGCGCCAGCAGCAACAGTCTCTCCTACGAGCAGTACTTC
CASSNSLSYEQYF